Listed below are T cell receptor beta chains from one sample, sequenced in a study of blood T cells in healthy people across ages. TCRdb ran MiXCR on the 5' RACE reads and lists one entry per CDR3 protein. The data show just under 550,000 distinct CDR3 sequences, with around 24% seen just once and 7.5% to 9% held by the top ten. These records were also assigned to another study, of T cells of mothers and their children.

Source material: blood. These receptor sequences come from a boy aged 10-17 years in good health. The CDR3 runs from the conserved cysteine through the conserved F or W. The order of the fields is CDR3 protein, CDR3 DNA, clone size, V gene, CDR3 length, D gene, J gene. The D gene is left open where the match is weak. Size values are once, few and many counts, or a class for expanded clones, and some rows have none.

CDR3aa: CASSHLAGTSYEQYF; CDR3nt: TGTGCCAGCAGCCACCTAGCGGGCACCTCCTACGAGCAGTACTTC; abundance: NA; v_gene: TRBV7-2; len: 15; d_gene: TRBD2; j_gene: TRBJ2-7
CDR3aa: CASTSGTGNEKLFF; CDR3nt: TGTGCCAGCACCTCCGGGACAGGGAATGAAAAACTGTTTTTT; abundance: few; v_gene: TRBV2; len: 14; d_gene: TRBD1; j_gene: TRBJ1-4
CDR3aa: CASSSNMRESGANVLTF; CDR3nt: TGTGCCAGCAGCTCAAACATGAGGGAGAGTGGGGCCAACGTCCTGACTTTC; abundance: NA; v_gene: TRBV7-9; len: 17; d_gene: NA; j_gene: TRBJ2-6
CDR3aa: CASRRAGVPYNEQFF; CDR3nt: TGTGCCAGCAGACGAGCGGGAGTCCCCTACAATGAGCAGTTCTTC; abundance: few; v_gene: TRBV14; len: 15; d_gene: TRBD2; j_gene: TRBJ2-1
CDR3aa: CSVCGDSTYEQYF; CDR3nt: TGCAGCGTCTGTGGGGACTCTACCTACGAGCAGTACTTC; abundance: few; v_gene: TRBV29-1; len: 13; d_gene: NA; j_gene: TRBJ2-7
CDR3aa: CASSLAGLAGGSNEQFF; CDR3nt: TGTGCCAGCAGCTTAGCGGGACTAGCGGGAGGTTCGAATGAGCAGTTCTTC; abundance: few; v_gene: TRBV7-3; len: 17; d_gene: TRBD2; j_gene: TRBJ2-1
CDR3aa: CASSQVGDGETQYF; CDR3nt: TGCGCCAGCAGCCAAGTAGGGGATGGAGAGACCCAGTACTTC; abundance: many; v_gene: TRBV4-1; len: 14; d_gene: NA; j_gene: TRBJ2-5
CDR3aa: CASSVGQGINYGYTF; CDR3nt: TGTGCCAGCAGTGTCGGCCAGGGGATTAACTATGGCTACACCTTC; abundance: NA; v_gene: TRBV6-1; len: 15; d_gene: NA; j_gene: TRBJ1-2
CDR3aa: CASSEYGTGPGTSGNFF; CDR3nt: TGTGCCAGCAGTGAATATGGGACAGGGCCAGGGACTAGCGGGAATTTCTTC; abundance: few; v_gene: TRBV25-1; len: 17; d_gene: TRBD2; j_gene: TRBJ2-1
CDR3aa: CASRDTGSSGNTIYF; CDR3nt: TGTGCCAGCAGGGATACAGGGAGCTCTGGAAACACCATATATTTT; abundance: few; v_gene: TRBV12-3/TRBV12-4; len: 15; d_gene: NA; j_gene: TRBJ1-3
CDR3aa: CASSYDGTGSGNTIYF; CDR3nt: TGTGCCAGCAGTTACGATGGGACAGGGTCGGGAAACACCATATATTTT; abundance: few; v_gene: TRBV6-5; len: 16; d_gene: TRBD1; j_gene: TRBJ1-3
CDR3aa: CASSQAYGWPQHF; CDR3nt: TGTGCCAGCAGCCAAGCCTACGGGTGGCCCCAGCATTTT; abundance: few; v_gene: TRBV14; len: 13; d_gene: NA; j_gene: TRBJ1-5
CDR3aa: CASHGEPRNNQPQHF; CDR3nt: TGTGCCAGCCACGGGGAACCGCGAAACAATCAGCCCCAGCATTTT; abundance: NA; v_gene: TRBV2; len: 15; d_gene: NA; j_gene: TRBJ1-5
CDR3aa: CASSVAVWGRDNEQFF; CDR3nt: TGTGCCAGCAGCGTAGCGGTGTGGGGCAGGGACAATGAGCAGTTCTTC; abundance: few; v_gene: TRBV9; len: 16; d_gene: NA; j_gene: TRBJ2-1
CDR3aa: CASSPGRRDEKLFF; CDR3nt: TGTGCCAGCAGCCCAGGGCGTCGTGATGAAAAACTGTTTTTT; abundance: few; v_gene: TRBV3-1; len: 14; d_gene: NA; j_gene: TRBJ1-4
CDR3aa: CASTNQVEAFF; CDR3nt: TGTGCCAGCACAAATCAGGTAGAAGCTTTCTTT; abundance: NA; v_gene: TRBV28; len: 11; d_gene: NA; j_gene: TRBJ1-1
CDR3aa: CASSYYREGRAEAFF; CDR3nt: TGTGCCAGCAGTTACTACCGCGAGGGTAGGGCTGAAGCTTTCTTT; abundance: few; v_gene: TRBV6-5; len: 15; d_gene: NA; j_gene: TRBJ1-1
CDR3aa: CSAGGQGYYEQYF; CDR3nt: TGCAGTGCTGGAGGACAGGGGTACTACGAGCAGTACTTC; abundance: few; v_gene: TRBV20-1; len: 13; d_gene: TRBD1; j_gene: TRBJ2-7
CDR3aa: CASSSLLLLAGEGDEQFF; CDR3nt: TGTGCCAGCAGCTCCCTCCTCTTACTAGCGGGAGAGGGGGATGAGCAGTTCTTC; abundance: few; v_gene: TRBV11-2; len: 18; d_gene: TRBD2; j_gene: TRBJ2-1
CDR3aa: CASSLMGQGSLVADTQYF; CDR3nt: TGTGCCAGCAGTTTAATGGGACAGGGGAGTTTGGTCGCAGATACGCAGTATTTT; abundance: NA; v_gene: TRBV28; len: 18; d_gene: TRBD1; j_gene: TRBJ2-3
CDR3aa: CASGLSMGQEIIRGTPLHF; CDR3nt: TGTGCCAGCGGATTATCTATGGGACAGGAGATCATCCGGGGGACACCCCTCCACTTT; abundance: NA; v_gene: TRBV28; len: 19; d_gene: TRBD1; j_gene: TRBJ1-6
CDR3aa: CASSEGSPGQPQHF; CDR3nt: TGTGCCAGCAGCGAAGGGTCACCCGGTCAGCCCCAGCATTTT; abundance: NA; v_gene: TRBV2; len: 14; d_gene: NA; j_gene: TRBJ1-5
CDR3aa: CASSQGGGEKLFF; CDR3nt: TGCGCCAGCTCACAGGGCGGTGGTGAAAAACTGTTTTTT; abundance: NA; v_gene: TRBV5-1; len: 13; d_gene: NA; j_gene: TRBJ1-4
CDR3aa: CATRGPGQGTNEQFF; CDR3nt: TGTGCCACCCGGGGTCCCGGACAGGGGACGAATGAGCAGTTCTTC; abundance: NA; v_gene: TRBV15; len: 15; d_gene: TRBD1; j_gene: TRBJ2-1
CDR3aa: CASTRWVEDTEAFF; CDR3nt: TGTGCCAGCACCCGTTGGGTGGAGGACACTGAAGCTTTCTTT; abundance: few; v_gene: TRBV6-1; len: 14; d_gene: NA; j_gene: TRBJ1-1
CDR3aa: CASSVTRADTQYF; CDR3nt: TGTGCCAGCAGCGTAACCCGAGCAGATACGCAGTATTTT; abundance: NA; v_gene: TRBV9; len: 13; d_gene: NA; j_gene: TRBJ2-3
CDR3aa: CASSLRGLAGAAYSYEQYF; CDR3nt: TGTGCCAGCAGTCTGAGAGGACTAGCGGGAGCTGCTTACTCCTACGAGCAGTACTTC; abundance: few; v_gene: TRBV12-3/TRBV12-4; len: 19; d_gene: TRBD2; j_gene: TRBJ2-7
CDR3aa: CATSKQGTEQFF; CDR3nt: TGTGCCACCAGCAAACAGGGGACTGAGCAGTTCTTC; abundance: few; v_gene: TRBV11-3; len: 12; d_gene: TRBD1; j_gene: TRBJ2-1
CDR3aa: CATSDSGGRQYEQYF; CDR3nt: TGTGCCACCAGTGATTCAGGGGGTAGGCAGTACGAGCAGTACTTC; abundance: NA; v_gene: TRBV24-1; len: 15; d_gene: TRBD1; j_gene: TRBJ2-7
CDR3aa: CSVEGGSAGTEAFF; CDR3nt: TGCAGCGTTGAAGGTGGGTCAGCGGGCACTGAAGCTTTCTTT; abundance: few; v_gene: TRBV29-1; len: 14; d_gene: NA; j_gene: TRBJ1-1
CDR3aa: CASSPLGANEQFF; CDR3nt: TGTGCCAGCTCACCTCTTGGAGCAAATGAGCAGTTCTTC; abundance: NA; v_gene: TRBV18; len: 13; d_gene: NA; j_gene: TRBJ2-1
CDR3aa: CSVEVGATKWTDTQYF; CDR3nt: TGCAGCGTTGAAGTCGGAGCCACAAAATGGACAGATACGCAGTATTTT; abundance: few; v_gene: TRBV29-1; len: 16; d_gene: NA; j_gene: TRBJ2-3
CDR3aa: CASSIDTNSYDEQFF; CDR3nt: TGTGCCAGCAGTATTGACACTAACTCCTACGATGAGCAGTTCTTC; abundance: few; v_gene: TRBV28; len: 15; d_gene: NA; j_gene: TRBJ2-1
CDR3aa: CATGYQETQYF; CDR3nt: TGTGCCACGGGGTACCAAGAGACCCAGTACTTC; abundance: few; v_gene: TRBV24-1; len: 11; d_gene: NA; j_gene: TRBJ2-5
CDR3aa: CASSNLGNEQFF; CDR3nt: TGTGCCAGCAGTAACCTAGGTAATGAGCAGTTCTTC; abundance: NA; v_gene: TRBV25-1; len: 12; d_gene: NA; j_gene: TRBJ2-1
CDR3aa: CASRTSGTTLPEQFF; CDR3nt: TGTGCCAGCAGAACCTCCGGGACTACCCTTCCTGAGCAGTTCTTC; abundance: NA; v_gene: TRBV12-3/TRBV12-4; len: 15; d_gene: TRBD2; j_gene: TRBJ2-1
CDR3aa: CASSTGQAPTYEQYF; CDR3nt: TGTGCCAGCAGCACCGGACAGGCACCGACCTACGAGCAGTACTTC; abundance: NA; v_gene: TRBV6-2/TRBV6-3; len: 15; d_gene: TRBD1; j_gene: TRBJ2-7
CDR3aa: CASSQGGGTRRETQYF; CDR3nt: TGCGCCAGCAGCCAAGGGGGGGGGACTAGACGAGAGACCCAGTACTTC; abundance: NA; v_gene: TRBV4-3; len: 16; d_gene: TRBD2; j_gene: TRBJ2-5
CDR3aa: CASSGTSGNQETQYF; CDR3nt: TGTGCCAGCAGCGGGACTAGCGGGAATCAAGAGACCCAGTACTTC; abundance: NA; v_gene: TRBV9; len: 15; d_gene: TRBD2; j_gene: TRBJ2-5
CDR3aa: CASSYEGLNGYTF; CDR3nt: TGTGCCAGCAGTTACGAGGGGTTGAATGGCTACACCTTC; abundance: NA; v_gene: TRBV6-2/TRBV6-3; len: 13; d_gene: NA; j_gene: TRBJ1-2
CDR3aa: CASRRTSGSTDTQYF; CDR3nt: TGTGCCAGCAGGCGGACTAGCGGGAGCACAGATACGCAGTATTTT; abundance: NA; v_gene: TRBV6-7; len: 15; d_gene: TRBD2; j_gene: TRBJ2-3
CDR3aa: CASSDTVRDPFYEQYF; CDR3nt: TGCGCCAGCAGCGATACGGTCAGGGATCCTTTCTACGAGCAGTACTTC; abundance: NA; v_gene: TRBV4-3; len: 16; d_gene: NA; j_gene: TRBJ2-7
CDR3aa: CASSLAGGPCEQYF; CDR3nt: TGTGCCAGCAGCTTAGCGGGCGGTCCGTGCGAGCAGTACTTC; abundance: NA; v_gene: TRBV11-1; len: 14; d_gene: NA; j_gene: TRBJ2-7
CDR3aa: CASSLLGFGDEQYF; CDR3nt: TGTGCCAGCAGCTTGTTGGGGTTCGGCGACGAGCAGTACTTC; abundance: NA; v_gene: TRBV7-3; len: 14; d_gene: NA; j_gene: TRBJ2-7
CDR3aa: CASSSGGGPSSYNEQFF; CDR3nt: TGTGCCAGCAGCTCGGGAGGAGGGCCTAGCTCCTACAATGAGCAGTTCTTC; abundance: few; v_gene: TRBV9; len: 17; d_gene: TRBD2; j_gene: TRBJ2-1
CDR3aa: CASRQAGGYEQYF; CDR3nt: TGTGCCAGCCGGCAAGCAGGGGGCTACGAGCAGTACTTC; abundance: few; v_gene: TRBV25-1; len: 13; d_gene: TRBD1; j_gene: TRBJ2-7
CDR3aa: CASSYSARGLGETQYF; CDR3nt: TGTGCCAGCAGTTACTCCGCTCGGGGGTTGGGAGAGACCCAGTACTTC; abundance: NA; v_gene: TRBV6-5; len: 16; d_gene: NA; j_gene: TRBJ2-5
CDR3aa: CAWSVGWETGLFF; CDR3nt: TGTGCCTGGAGTGTCGGGTGGGAGACAGGGCTGTTTTTT; abundance: NA; v_gene: TRBV30; len: 13; d_gene: TRBD1; j_gene: TRBJ1-4
CDR3aa: CASSPGSHLFYGYTF; CDR3nt: TGTGCCAGCAGCCCCGGGTCTCACTTATTCTATGGCTACACCTTC; abundance: NA; v_gene: TRBV7-9; len: 15; d_gene: NA; j_gene: TRBJ1-2
CDR3aa: CASSPTGASGENEQFF; CDR3nt: TGTGCCAGCAGTCCGACGGGGGCTAGTGGGGAAAATGAGCAGTTCTTC; abundance: few; v_gene: TRBV25-1; len: 16; d_gene: NA; j_gene: TRBJ2-1
CDR3aa: CASSESQETQYF; CDR3nt: TGCGCCAGCAGCGAGAGTCAAGAGACCCAGTACTTC; abundance: NA; v_gene: TRBV5-1; len: 12; d_gene: NA; j_gene: TRBJ2-5
CDR3aa: CASSPPTGGYEQYF; CDR3nt: TGTGCCAGCTCACCACCGACAGGGGGCTACGAGCAGTACTTC; abundance: few; v_gene: TRBV18; len: 14; d_gene: TRBD1; j_gene: TRBJ2-7